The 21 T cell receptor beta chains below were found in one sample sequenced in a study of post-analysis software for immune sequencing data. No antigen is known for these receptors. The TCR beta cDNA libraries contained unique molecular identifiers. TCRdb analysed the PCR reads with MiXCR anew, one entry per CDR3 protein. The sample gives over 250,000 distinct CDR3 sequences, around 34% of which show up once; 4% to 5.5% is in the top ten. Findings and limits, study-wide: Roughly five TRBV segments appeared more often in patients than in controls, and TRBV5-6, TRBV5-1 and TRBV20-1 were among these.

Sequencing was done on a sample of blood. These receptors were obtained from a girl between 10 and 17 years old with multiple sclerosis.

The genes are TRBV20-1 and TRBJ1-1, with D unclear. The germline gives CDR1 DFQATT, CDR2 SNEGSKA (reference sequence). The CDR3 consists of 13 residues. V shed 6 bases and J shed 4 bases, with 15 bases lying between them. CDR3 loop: CSALNREATEAFF. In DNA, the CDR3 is TGCAGTGCCCTCAACCGCGAGGCCACTGAAGCTTTCTTT.

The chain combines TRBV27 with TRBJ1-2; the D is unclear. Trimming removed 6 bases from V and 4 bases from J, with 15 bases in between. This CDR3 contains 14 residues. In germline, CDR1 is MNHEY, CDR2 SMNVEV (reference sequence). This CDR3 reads CASSGGGSRYGYTF. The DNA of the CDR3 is TGTGCCAGCAGCGGCGGCGGGAGCCGCTATGGCTACACCTTC.

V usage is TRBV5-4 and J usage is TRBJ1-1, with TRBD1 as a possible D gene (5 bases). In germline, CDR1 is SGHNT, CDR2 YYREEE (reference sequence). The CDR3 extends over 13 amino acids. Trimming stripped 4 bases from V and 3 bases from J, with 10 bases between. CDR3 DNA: TGTGCCAGCAGCGGACGGGGGTACACTGAAGCTTTCTTT. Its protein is CASSGRGYTEAFF.

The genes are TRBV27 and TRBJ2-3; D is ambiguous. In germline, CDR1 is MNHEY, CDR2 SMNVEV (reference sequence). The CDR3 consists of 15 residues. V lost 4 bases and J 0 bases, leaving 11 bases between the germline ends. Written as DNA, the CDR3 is TGTGCCAGCAGTTCCCCGACAACTAGCACAGATACGCAGTATTTT. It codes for CASSSPTTSTDTQYF.

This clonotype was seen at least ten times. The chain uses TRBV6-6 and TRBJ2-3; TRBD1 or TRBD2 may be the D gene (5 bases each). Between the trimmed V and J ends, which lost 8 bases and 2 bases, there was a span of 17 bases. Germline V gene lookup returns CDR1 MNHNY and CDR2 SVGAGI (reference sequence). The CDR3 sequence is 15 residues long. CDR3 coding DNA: TGTGCCAGCGTTAGGGACCGTCCCCACACAGATACGCAGTATTTT. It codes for CASVRDRPHTDTQYF.

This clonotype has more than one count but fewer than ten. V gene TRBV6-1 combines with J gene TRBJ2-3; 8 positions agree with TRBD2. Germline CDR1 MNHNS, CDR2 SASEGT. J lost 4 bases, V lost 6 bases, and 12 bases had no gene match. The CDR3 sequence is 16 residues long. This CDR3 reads CASSKQGLAGADTQYF. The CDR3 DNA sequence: TGTGCCAGCAGCAAACAAGGACTAGCTGGGGCAGATACGCAGTATTTT.

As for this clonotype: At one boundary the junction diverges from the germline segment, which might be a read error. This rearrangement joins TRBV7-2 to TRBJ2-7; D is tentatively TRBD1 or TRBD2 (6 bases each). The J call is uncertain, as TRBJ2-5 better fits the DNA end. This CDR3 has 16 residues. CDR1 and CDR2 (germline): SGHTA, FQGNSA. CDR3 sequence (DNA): TGTGCCAACAGCTGGATGGGACGGGGGCGCCAAGAGACCCAGTACTTC. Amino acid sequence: CANSWMGRGRQETQYF.

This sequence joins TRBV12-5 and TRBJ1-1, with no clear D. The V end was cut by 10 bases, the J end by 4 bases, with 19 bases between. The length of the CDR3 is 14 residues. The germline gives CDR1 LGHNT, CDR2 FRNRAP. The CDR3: CATQSGVRRTEAFF. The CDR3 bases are TGTGCTACCCAAAGCGGGGTACGTCGCACTGAAGCTTTCTTT.

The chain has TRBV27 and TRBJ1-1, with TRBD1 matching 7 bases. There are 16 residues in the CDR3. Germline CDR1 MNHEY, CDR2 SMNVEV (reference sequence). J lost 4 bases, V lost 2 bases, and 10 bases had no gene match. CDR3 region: CASSLQFGRGSTEAFF. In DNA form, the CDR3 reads TGTGCCAGCAGTTTACAGTTTGGCAGGGGGAGCACTGAAGCTTTCTTT.

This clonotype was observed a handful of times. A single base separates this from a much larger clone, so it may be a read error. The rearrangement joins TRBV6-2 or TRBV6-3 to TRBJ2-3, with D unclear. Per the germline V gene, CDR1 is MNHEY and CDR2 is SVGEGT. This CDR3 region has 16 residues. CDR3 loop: CVSSSLGFGRLDTQYF. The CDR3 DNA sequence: TGTGTCAGCAGTTCTCTTGGGTTCGGAAGACTGGATACGCAGTATTTT.

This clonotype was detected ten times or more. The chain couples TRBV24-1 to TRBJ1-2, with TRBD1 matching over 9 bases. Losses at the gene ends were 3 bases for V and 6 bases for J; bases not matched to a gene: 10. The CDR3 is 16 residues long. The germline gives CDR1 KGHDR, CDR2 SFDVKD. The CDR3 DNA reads TGTGCCACCAGTGATCATGAACAGGGGGCCGGGAATGGCTACACCTTC. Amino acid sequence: CATSDHEQGAGNGYTF.

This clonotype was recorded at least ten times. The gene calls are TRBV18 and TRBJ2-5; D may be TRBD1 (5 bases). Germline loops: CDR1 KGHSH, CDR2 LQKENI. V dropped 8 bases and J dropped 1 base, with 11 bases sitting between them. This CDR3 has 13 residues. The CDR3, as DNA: TGTGCCAGCCAACAGACAGCCCAAGAGACCCAGTACTTC. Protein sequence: CASQQTAQETQYF.

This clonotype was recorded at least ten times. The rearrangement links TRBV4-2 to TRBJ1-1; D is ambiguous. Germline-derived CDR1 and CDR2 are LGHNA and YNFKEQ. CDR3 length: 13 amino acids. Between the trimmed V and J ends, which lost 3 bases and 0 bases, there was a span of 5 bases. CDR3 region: CASSHVMNTEAFF. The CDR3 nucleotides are TGTGCCAGCAGCCATGTGATGAACACTGAAGCTTTCTTT.

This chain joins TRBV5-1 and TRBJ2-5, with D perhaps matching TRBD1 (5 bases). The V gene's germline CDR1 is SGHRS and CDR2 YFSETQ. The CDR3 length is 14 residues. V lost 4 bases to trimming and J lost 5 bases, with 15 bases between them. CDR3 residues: CASSGQGQGETQYF. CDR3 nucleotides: TGCGCCAGCAGCGGCCAAGGGCAGGGTGAGACCCAGTACTTC.

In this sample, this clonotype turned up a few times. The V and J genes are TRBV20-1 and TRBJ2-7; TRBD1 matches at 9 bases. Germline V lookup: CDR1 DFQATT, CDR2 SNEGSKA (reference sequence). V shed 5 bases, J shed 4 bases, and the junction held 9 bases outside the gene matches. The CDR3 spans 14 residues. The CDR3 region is CSAPWTGDWYEQYF. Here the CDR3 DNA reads TGCAGTGCTCCGTGGACAGGGGATTGGTACGAGCAGTACTTC.

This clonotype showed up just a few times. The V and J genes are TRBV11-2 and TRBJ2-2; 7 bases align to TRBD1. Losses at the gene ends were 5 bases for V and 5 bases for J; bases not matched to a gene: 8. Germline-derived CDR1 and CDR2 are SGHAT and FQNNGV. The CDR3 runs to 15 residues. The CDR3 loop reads CASSTYRGRTGELFF. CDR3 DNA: TGTGCCAGCAGCACTTACAGGGGAAGGACCGGGGAGCTGTTTTTT.

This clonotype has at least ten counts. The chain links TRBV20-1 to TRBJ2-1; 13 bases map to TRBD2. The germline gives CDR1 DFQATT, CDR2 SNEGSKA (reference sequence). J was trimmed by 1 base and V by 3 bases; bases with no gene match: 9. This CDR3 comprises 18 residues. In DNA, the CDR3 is TGCAGTGCTAGGGATAGGACTAGCGGGAGCGGATCCTACAATGAGCAGTTCTTC. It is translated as CSARDRTSGSGSYNEQFF.

The CDR3 nucleotides are TGCAGTGCCAATCCCACACTAGCGGGGAGCTCCTACGAGCAGTACTTC. It is translated as CSANPTLAGSSYEQYF. V and J are TRBV20-1 and TRBJ2-7; 10 bases are a match to TRBD2. With V trimmed by 6 bases and J by 0 bases, 11 bases remained unmatched. Germline values: CDR1 DFQATT, CDR2 SNEGSKA (reference sequence). The CDR3 has 16 amino acids.

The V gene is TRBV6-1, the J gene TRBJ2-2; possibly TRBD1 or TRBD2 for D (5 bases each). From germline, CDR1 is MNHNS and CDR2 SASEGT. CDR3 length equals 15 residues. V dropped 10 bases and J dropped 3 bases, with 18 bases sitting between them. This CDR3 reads CATRGGRVDTGELFF. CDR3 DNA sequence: TGTGCCACCCGCGGAGGCAGGGTAGACACCGGGGAGCTGTTTTTT.

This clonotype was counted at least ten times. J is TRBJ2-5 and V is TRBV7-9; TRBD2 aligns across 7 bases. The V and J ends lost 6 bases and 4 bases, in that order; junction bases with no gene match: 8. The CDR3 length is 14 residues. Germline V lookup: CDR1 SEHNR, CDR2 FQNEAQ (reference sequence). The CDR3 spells CASSNPGLRETQYF. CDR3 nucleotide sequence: TGTGCCAGCAGTAATCCGGGACTACGAGAGACCCAGTACTTC.

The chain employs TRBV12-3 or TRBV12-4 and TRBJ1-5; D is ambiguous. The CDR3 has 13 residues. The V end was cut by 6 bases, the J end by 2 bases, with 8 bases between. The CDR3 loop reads CASSGNGNQPQHF. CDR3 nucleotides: TGTGCCAGCAGCGGCAACGGCAATCAGCCCCAGCATTTT.